The 30 T cell receptor beta chains listed next were all sequenced from one sample in a study of cytomegalovirus exposure and HLA in healthy donors. Assay used: immunoSEQ multiplex PCR; TCRdb lists only in-frame clones, some missing. The sample consists of over 200,000 clones, approximately 88% of them appearing once. Sequencing input: PBMCs. The source of these receptors is a woman aged 30 to 39 in good health and CMV-seropositive.

The chain combines TRBV30 with TRBJ2-1, with TRBD2 matching over 9 bases. Per germline, CDR1 GTSNPN and CDR2 SVGIG (reference sequence). The CDR3 covers 15 residues. After removal of 2 bases from V and 8 bases from J, the junction contained 10 bases not matched to a gene. The CDR3 sequence: CAWSKAGTSTDEQFF. The CDR3, as DNA: TGTGCCTGGAGTAAAGCCGGGACTAGCACGGATGAGCAGTTCTTC.

The chain couples TRBV20-1 to TRBJ1-1; D unclear. This CDR3 is 11 amino acids long. Trimming took 4 bases from V and 1 from J, leaving 4 bases between them. In germline, CDR1 is DFQATT, CDR2 SNEGSKA (reference sequence). The CDR3 loop reads CSATQNTEAFF. As DNA, the CDR3 is TGCAGTGCTACACAGAACACTGAAGCTTTCTTT.

The chain has TRBV5-4 and TRBJ2-2, with 7 positions matching TRBD1. Trimming at V came to 0 bases and at J to 0 bases, leaving 2 bases not matched to a gene. Per the germline V gene, CDR1 is SGHNT and CDR2 is YYREEE (reference sequence). The CDR3 spans 16 residues. CDR3 in amino acids: CASSLGQGANTGELFF. The CDR3 DNA sequence: TGTGCCAGCAGCTTGGGACAGGGAGCGAACACCGGGGAGCTGTTTTTT.

In DNA, the CDR3 is TGTGCCAGCAGTTTAGATTTCCACGAGCAGTACTTC. As protein: CASSLDFHEQYF. This chain links TRBV27 with TRBJ2-7; D is uncertain. Per the germline V gene, CDR1 is MNHEY and CDR2 is SMNVEV (reference sequence). The CDR3 is 12 residues long. Trimming took off 2 bases at V and 5 bases at J, with 7 bases between the two ends.

The chain couples TRBV5-1 to TRBJ1-4; D is uncertain. The CDR3 sequence is 15 residues long. The germline V and J ends were trimmed by 3 bases and 6 bases, with 15 bases remaining between them. Germline V gene data show CDR1 as SGHRS and CDR2 as YFSETQ. In DNA form, the CDR3 reads TGCGCCAGCAGCTGGAGCGGCCGTATGGATGAAAAACTGTTTTTT. Its protein product is CASSWSGRMDEKLFF.

This clone has more than one count but fewer than ten. This chain joins TRBV10-3 and TRBJ2-3; D call uncertain. Germline loops: CDR1 ENHRY, CDR2 SYGVKD. This CDR3 region has 13 residues. The ends were cut back, 2 bases at V and 3 bases at J, with 6 bases in the middle. CDR3 region: CAISERQTDTQYF. The DNA of the CDR3 is TGTGCCATCAGTGAGAGGCAAACAGATACGCAGTATTTT.

The chain is built from TRBV4-1 and TRBJ2-7, with D hard to call. CDR1 and CDR2 (germline): MGHRA, YSYEKL. There are 15 residues in the CDR3. Trimming removed 0 bases at V and 0 bases at J, with 9 bases between. This CDR3 reads CASSQDKAISYEQYF. DNA for the CDR3: TGCGCCAGCAGCCAAGACAAGGCCATCTCCTACGAGCAGTACTTC.

This clone was observed a handful of times. The chain carries TRBV6-1 and TRBJ1-5; D is undetermined. Trimming stripped 3 bases from V and 2 bases from J, with 14 bases between. The CDR3 runs to 16 residues. Germline CDR1 is MNHNS and CDR2 is SASEGT. CDR3 amino acids: CASSEVKGRGNQPQHF. In nucleotides, the CDR3 is TGTGCCAGCAGTGAGGTGAAGGGTAGGGGCAATCAGCCCCAGCATTTT.

The DNA for the CDR3 is TGTGCCAGCAGCTCTCAGCGGGACATACCCCCAGATACGCAGTATTTT. This codes for CASSSQRDIPPDTQYF. The rearrangement uses TRBV13 and TRBJ2-3; a possible D gene is TRBD2 (7 bases). CDR3 length: 16 amino acids. V lost 4 bases and J 4 bases, leaving 18 bases between the germline ends. CDR1 is PRHDT and CDR2 is FYEKMQ in the germline V gene (reference sequence).

This clone is termed large. The chain couples TRBV19 to TRBJ2-1; D remains unclear. CDR3 length: 13 residues. The V end was cut by 3 bases, the J end by 3 bases, with 6 bases between. Germline V lookup: CDR1 LNHDA, CDR2 SQIVND (reference sequence). The CDR3 loop reads CASSIEDYNEQFF. CDR3 nucleotides: TGTGCCAGTAGTATTGAGGACTACAATGAGCAGTTCTTC.

V is TRBV21-1 and J is TRBJ1-5. TRBV21-1 is labeled a pseudogene. This CDR3 spans 13 amino acids. The CDR3 region is CASSKGGTQPQHF. Written as DNA, the CDR3 is TGTGCCAGCAGCAAGGGGGGAACTCAGCCCCAGCATTTT.

The chain joins TRBV30 to TRBJ2-5; TRBD2 agrees at 7 bases. V dropped 1 base and J dropped 2; count of bases not matched to a gene: 4. There are 14 residues in the CDR3. The germline CDR1 and CDR2 sequences are GTSNPN and SVGIG (reference sequence). In DNA, the CDR3 is TGTGCCTGGAGTGGACTAGCACTGCAAGAGACCCAGTACTTC. Its translation is CAWSGLALQETQYF.

The CDR3 region is CASRSPGTGNYEQYF. Written as DNA, the CDR3 is TGTGCCAGCAGGTCCCCCGGGACAGGAAATTACGAGCAGTACTTC. The chain links TRBV6-5 to TRBJ2-7; 8 positions match TRBD1. The J segment lost 4 bases and the V segment lost 6 bases, leaving 11 bases of the junction unmatched. CDR3 length equals 15 residues. Per germline, CDR1 MNHEY and CDR2 SVGAGI.

The gene calls are TRBV30 and TRBJ2-7, with D possibly being TRBD1 (6 bases). V gave up 1 base and J gave up 5 bases, with 9 bases separating them. The CDR3 runs to 12 residues. Germline assignment: CDR1 GTSNPN and CDR2 SVGIG (reference sequence). For the CDR3, the DNA is TGTGCCTGGAGTGAACAGGGAAACGAGCAGTACTTC. The encoded protein is CAWSEQGNEQYF.

V and J are TRBV27 and TRBJ2-7, with 8 bases that match TRBD2. Germline-derived CDR1 and CDR2 are MNHEY and SMNVEV (reference sequence). Trimming cost V 3 bases and J 6 bases; bases outside gene matches: 7. The CDR3 has 14 residues. CDR3 DNA: TGTGCCAGCAGTTTGGGGACTAGAGACGCCGAGCAGTACTTC. Amino acid sequence: CASSLGTRDAEQYF.

This chain connects TRBV5-1 to TRBJ1-2; 8 nucleotides match TRBD1. The trim removed 0 bases at V and 4 bases at J, leaving 11 bases unmatched. In germline, CDR1 is SGHRS, CDR2 YFSETQ. CDR3 length: 17 amino acids. The CDR3: CASSLAGQEFAIYGYTF. As DNA, the CDR3 is TGCGCCAGCAGCTTGGCGGGACAGGAATTTGCAATCTATGGCTACACCTTC.

A few counts support this clone. This chain joins TRBV5-1 and TRBJ1-2, with 7 bases lining up with TRBD1. Germline V gives CDR1 SGHRS, CDR2 YFSETQ. The CDR3 totals 14 residues. After removal of 2 bases from V and 4 bases from J, the junction contained 5 bases not matched to a gene. The CDR3: CASSFGTDLYGYTF. The CDR3 bases are TGCGCCAGCAGCTTCGGGACAGACCTCTATGGCTACACCTTC.

V and J are TRBV7-9 and TRBJ1-2; maybe TRBD1 (6 bases). The CDR3 contains 13 residues. CDR1 SEHNR and CDR2 FQNEAQ come from the germline V gene (reference sequence). The germline V and J ends were trimmed by 5 bases and 4 bases, with 11 bases remaining between them. The CDR3 loop is CASSLQGLYGYTF. The CDR3 region has the DNA TGTGCCAGCAGCCTACAGGGACTCTATGGCTACACCTTC. The variable domain in full, completed from reference TRBV7-9 and TRBJ1-2, reads DTGVSQNPRHKITKRGQNVTFRCDPISEHNRLYWYRQTLGQGPEFLTYFQNEAQLEKSRLLSDRFSAERPKGSFSTLEIQRTEQGDSAMYLCASSLQGLYGYTFGSGTRLTVV.

The table lists this clone with a few counts. CDR3 sequence: CASSLTSGTDTQYF. CDR3 sequence (DNA): TGTGCCAGCAGCTTGACTAGCGGCACAGATACGCAGTATTTT. The chain employs TRBV7-3 and TRBJ2-3, with 8 bases aligning to TRBD2. Germline V lookup: CDR1 SGHTA, CDR2 FQGTGA. With 3 bases clipped from V and 1 base from J, the junction kept 0 bases outside the gene matches. There are 14 residues in the CDR3.

V usage is TRBV11-2 and J usage is TRBJ1-2; weak D call: TRBD1 (5 bases). Per germline, CDR1 SGHAT and CDR2 FQNNGV. This CDR3 contains 14 residues. Trimming shortened V by 4 bases and J by 6 bases, and 15 bases separated the two germline ends. Here the CDR3 reads CASSSKSGTDGYTF. CDR3 bases: TGTGCCAGCAGCTCGAAGTCCGGGACCGATGGCTACACCTTC.

The V gene is TRBV19, the J gene TRBJ2-7, with a possible D match to TRBD2 (5 bases). This CDR3 is built from 16 residues. CDR1 is LNHDA, CDR2 SQIVND, per germline (reference sequence). V was trimmed by 4 bases and J by 6 bases, leaving 22 bases between them. The CDR3 is CASSNRGTSGSLEQYF. In DNA, the CDR3 is TGTGCCAGTAGTAATCGAGGCACATCGGGAAGTCTCGAGCAGTACTTC. The whole variable domain, remainder taken from reference TRBV19 and TRBJ2-7, is DGGITQSPKYLFRKEGQNVTLSCEQNLNHDAMYWYRQDPGQGLRLIYYSQIVNDFQKGDIAEGYSVSREKKESFPLTVTSAQKNPTAFYLCASSNRGTSGSLEQYFGPGTRLTVT.

This chain uses TRBV7-6 with TRBJ2-7, with 8 bases identical to TRBD1. V lost 5 bases and J lost 0; bases outside the gene matches: 6. The CDR3 loop spans 15 amino acids. Per the germline V gene, CDR1 is SGHVS and CDR2 is FNYEAQ. The CDR3 bases are TGTGCCAGCAGCCAGGGGGCGGATAGCTCCTACGAGCAGTACTTC. Encoded protein: CASSQGADSSYEQYF.

This chain connects TRBV28 to TRBJ2-4; D remains unclear. Germline CDR1 reads MDHEN; CDR2 reads SYDVKM. V dropped 5 bases and J dropped 2 bases, with 13 bases sitting between them. This CDR3 is 15 amino acids long. CDR3 protein: CASSRVLATKNIQYF. The CDR3, as DNA: TGTGCCAGCAGTCGGGTCCTGGCGACCAAAAACATTCAGTACTTC. The full variable domain, in which reference TRBV28 and TRBJ2-4 provide the parts outside the CDR3, is DVKVTQSSRYLVKRTGEKVFLECVQDMDHENMFWYRQDPGLGLRLIYFSYDVKMKEKGDIPEGYSVSREKKERFSLILESASTNQTSMYLCASSRVLATKNIQYFGAGTRLSVL.

This chain uses TRBV25-1 with TRBJ2-7; a possible D gene is TRBD2 (6 bases). V was trimmed by 10 bases and J by 2 bases, leaving 12 bases between them. CDR1 is MGHDK and CDR2 is SYGVNS in the germline V gene. This CDR3 region has 12 residues. CDR3 protein: CATLGGAYEQYF. CDR3 nucleotides: TGTGCCACCTTGGGGGGAGCCTACGAGCAGTACTTC.

The chain employs TRBV4-2 and TRBJ1-5; TRBD1 matches 10 bases. CDR3 size: 15 residues. J lost 7 bases, V lost 1 base, and 4 bases had no gene match. Germline V gene data show CDR1 as LGHNA and CDR2 as YNFKEQ. The CDR3 here is CASSQVDRGSQPQHF. The CDR3 coding sequence is TGTGCCAGCAGCCAAGTGGACAGGGGGAGCCAGCCCCAGCATTTT.

In its sample, this clone was seen a few times. The genes are TRBV27 and TRBJ2-5; possibly TRBD1 or TRBD2 for D (6 bases each). V lost 8 bases, J lost 7 bases, and 14 bases lay in between. Germline V lookup: CDR1 MNHEY, CDR2 SMNVEV (reference sequence). CDR3 length: 12 residues. This chain's CDR3 is CASGGGGATQYF. CDR3 DNA sequence: TGTGCCAGCGGCGGAGGGGGTGCGACCCAGTACTTC.

This clone was detected only once. The V and J genes are TRBV13 and TRBJ1-2; D call uncertain. The CDR3 is 14 residues long. Germline CDR1 PRHDT, CDR2 FYEKMQ (reference sequence). Trimming removed 4 bases at V and 6 bases at J, with 15 bases between. The chain's CDR3 is CASSSRRRWDGYTF. The CDR3 DNA reads as TGTGCCAGCAGCTCCCGGAGGAGATGGGATGGCTACACCTTC. The full variable domain, its missing parts supplied by reference TRBV13 and TRBJ1-2, is AAGVIQSPRHLIKEKRETATLKCYPIPRHDTVYWYQQGPGQDPQFLISFYEKMQSDKGSIPDRFSAQQFSDYHSELNMSSLELGDSALYFCASSSRRRWDGYTFGSGTRLTVV.

This sequence joins TRBV28 and TRBJ1-5; D not certain. Per germline, CDR1 MDHEN and CDR2 SYDVKM. CDR3 length: 13 amino acids. Trimming took 7 bases from V and 0 from J, leaving 7 bases between them. CDR3 sequence reads: CASKSYSNQPQHF. The DNA for the CDR3 is TGTGCCAGCAAAAGTTATAGCAATCAGCCCCAGCATTTT.

This rearrangement joins TRBV19 to TRBJ1-2, with 8 bases aligning to TRBD1. The V gene's germline CDR1 is LNHDA and CDR2 SQIVND (reference sequence). The CDR3 runs 15 residues. V lost 2 bases, J lost 7 bases, and 9 bases stayed unmatched. CDR3 sequence: CASSILPTGAAGYTF. In DNA, the CDR3 is TGTGCCAGTAGTATACTACCGACAGGGGCTGCTGGCTACACCTTC.

This rearrangement joins TRBV6-1 to TRBJ1-4; a weak D match, TRBD1 (5 bases). The CDR3 is 14 amino acids. Between the trimmed V and J ends, which lost 2 bases and 1 base, there was a span of 5 bases. Looked up from germline, CDR1 is MNHNS and CDR2 is SASEGT. For the CDR3, the DNA is TGTGCCAGCAGTGAACAGGGAACTAATGAAAAACTGTTTTTT. Amino acid sequence: CASSEQGTNEKLFF.